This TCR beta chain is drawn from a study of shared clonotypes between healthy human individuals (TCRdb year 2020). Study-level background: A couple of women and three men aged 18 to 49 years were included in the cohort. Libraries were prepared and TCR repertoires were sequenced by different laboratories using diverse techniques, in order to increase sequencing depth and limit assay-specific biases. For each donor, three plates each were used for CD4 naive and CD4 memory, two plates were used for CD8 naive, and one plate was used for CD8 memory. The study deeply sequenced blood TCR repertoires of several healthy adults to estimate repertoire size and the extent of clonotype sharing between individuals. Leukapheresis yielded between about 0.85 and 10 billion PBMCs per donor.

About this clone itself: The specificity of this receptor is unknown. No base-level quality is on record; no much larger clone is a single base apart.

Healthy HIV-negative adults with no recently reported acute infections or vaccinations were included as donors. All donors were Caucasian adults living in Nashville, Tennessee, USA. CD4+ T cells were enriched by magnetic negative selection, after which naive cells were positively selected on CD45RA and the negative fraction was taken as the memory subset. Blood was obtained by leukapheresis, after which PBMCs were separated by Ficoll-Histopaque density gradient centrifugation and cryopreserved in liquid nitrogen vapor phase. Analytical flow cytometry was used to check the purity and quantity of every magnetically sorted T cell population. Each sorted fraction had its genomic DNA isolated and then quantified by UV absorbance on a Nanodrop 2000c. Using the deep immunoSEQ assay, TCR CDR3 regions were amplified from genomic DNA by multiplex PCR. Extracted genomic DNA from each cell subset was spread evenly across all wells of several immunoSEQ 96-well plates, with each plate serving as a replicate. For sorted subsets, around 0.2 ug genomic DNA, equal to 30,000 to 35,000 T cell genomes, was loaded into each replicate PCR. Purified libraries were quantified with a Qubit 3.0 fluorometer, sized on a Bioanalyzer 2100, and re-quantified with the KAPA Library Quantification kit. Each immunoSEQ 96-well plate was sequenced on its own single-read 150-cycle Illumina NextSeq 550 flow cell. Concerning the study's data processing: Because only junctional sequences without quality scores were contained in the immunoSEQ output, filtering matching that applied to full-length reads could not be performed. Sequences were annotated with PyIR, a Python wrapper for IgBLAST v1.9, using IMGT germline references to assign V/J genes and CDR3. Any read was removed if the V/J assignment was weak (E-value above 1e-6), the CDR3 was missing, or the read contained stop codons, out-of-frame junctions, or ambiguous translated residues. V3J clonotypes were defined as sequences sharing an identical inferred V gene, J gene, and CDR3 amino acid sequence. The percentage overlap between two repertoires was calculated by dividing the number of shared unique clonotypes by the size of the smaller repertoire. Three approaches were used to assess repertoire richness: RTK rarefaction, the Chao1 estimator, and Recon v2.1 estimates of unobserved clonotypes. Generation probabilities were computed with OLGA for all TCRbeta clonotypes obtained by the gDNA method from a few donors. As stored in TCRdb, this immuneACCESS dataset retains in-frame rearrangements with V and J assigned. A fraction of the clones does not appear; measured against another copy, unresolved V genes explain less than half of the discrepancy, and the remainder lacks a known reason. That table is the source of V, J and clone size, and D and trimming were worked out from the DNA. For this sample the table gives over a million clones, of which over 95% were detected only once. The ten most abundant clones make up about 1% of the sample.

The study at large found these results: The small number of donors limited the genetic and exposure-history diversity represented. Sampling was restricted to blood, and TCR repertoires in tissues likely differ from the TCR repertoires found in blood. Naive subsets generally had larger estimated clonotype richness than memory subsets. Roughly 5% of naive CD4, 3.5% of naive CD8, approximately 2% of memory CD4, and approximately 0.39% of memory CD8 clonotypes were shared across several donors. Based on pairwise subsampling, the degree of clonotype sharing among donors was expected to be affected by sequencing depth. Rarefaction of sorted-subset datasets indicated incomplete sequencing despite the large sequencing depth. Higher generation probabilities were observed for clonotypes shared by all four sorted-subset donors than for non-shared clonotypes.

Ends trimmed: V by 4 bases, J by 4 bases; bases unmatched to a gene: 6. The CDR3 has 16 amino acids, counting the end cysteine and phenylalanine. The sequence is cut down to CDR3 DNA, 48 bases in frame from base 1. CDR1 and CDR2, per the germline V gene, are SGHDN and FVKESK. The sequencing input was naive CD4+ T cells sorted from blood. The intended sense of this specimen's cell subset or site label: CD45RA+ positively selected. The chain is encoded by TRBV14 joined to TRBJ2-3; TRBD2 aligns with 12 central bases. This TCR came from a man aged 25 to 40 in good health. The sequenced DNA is TGTGCCAGCAGCCTAAGGACTAGCGGGACGGCAGATACGCAGTATTTT. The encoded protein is CASSLRTSGTADTQYF. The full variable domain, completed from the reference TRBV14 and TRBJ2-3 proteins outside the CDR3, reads EAGVTQFPSHSVIEKGQTVTLRCDPISGHDNLYWYRRVMGKEIKFLLHFVKESKQDESGMPNNRFLAERTGGTYSTLKVQPAELEDSGVYFCASSLRTSGTADTQYFGPGTRLTVL.